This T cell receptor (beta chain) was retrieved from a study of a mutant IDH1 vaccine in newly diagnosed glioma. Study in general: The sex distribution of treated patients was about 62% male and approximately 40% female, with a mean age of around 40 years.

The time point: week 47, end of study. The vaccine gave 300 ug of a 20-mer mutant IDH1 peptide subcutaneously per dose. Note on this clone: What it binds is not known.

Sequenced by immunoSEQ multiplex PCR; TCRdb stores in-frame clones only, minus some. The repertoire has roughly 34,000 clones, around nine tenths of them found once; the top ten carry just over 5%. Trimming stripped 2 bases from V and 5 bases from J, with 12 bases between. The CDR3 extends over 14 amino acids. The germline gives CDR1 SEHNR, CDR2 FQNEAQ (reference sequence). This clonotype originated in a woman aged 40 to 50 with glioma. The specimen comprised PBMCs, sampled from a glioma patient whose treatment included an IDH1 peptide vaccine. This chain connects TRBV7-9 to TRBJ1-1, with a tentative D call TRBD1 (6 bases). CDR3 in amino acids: CASSLQGPATEAFF. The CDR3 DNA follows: TGTGCCAGCAGCTTACAGGGGCCGGCGACTGAAGCTTTCTTT.